The 27 T cell receptor beta chains listed next were all sequenced from one sample in a study of CD8 T cells in acute hepatitis C reinfection. Time point given: naive CD8 control sorted from an acute-time-point sample. Sequencing used immunoSEQ multiplex PCR; TCRdb keeps in-frame clones, though not all of them. The sample gives around 36,000 clones, over 75% of which show up once; 9.5% to 13% is in the top ten. Sequenced input: naive CD8+ T cells from PBMCs. Receptors originate from a woman younger than 30 who spontaneously cleared hepatitis C infection.

V gene TRBV7-3 combines with J gene TRBJ2-3; D may be TRBD2 (6 bases). The V and J ends lost 0 bases and 4 bases respectively, with 14 bases between them. CDR3 length equals 16 residues. Germline CDR1 SGHTA, CDR2 FQGTGA. CDR3 coding DNA: TGTGCCAGCAGCTTAACGATCGGGAGACCGGCAGATACGCAGTATTTT. Protein product: CASSLTIGRPADTQYF.

The chain recombines TRBV7-8 with TRBJ2-7, with 8 bases matching TRBD2. Germline CDR1 and CDR2: SGHVS and FQNEAQ. CDR3 length: 18 amino acids. Germline trimming cut 1 base from V and 0 bases from J; bases unmatched to any gene: 11. This chain's CDR3 is CASSLEGSGKGNSYEQYF. The CDR3 nucleotides read TGTGCCAGCAGCTTAGAGGGTAGCGGGAAGGGGAACTCCTACGAGCAGTACTTC.

This sequence joins TRBV6-5 and TRBJ2-7; D is possibly TRBD1 (6 bases). V lost 4 bases and J 2 bases, leaving 12 bases between the germline ends. Germline V CDR1 and CDR2: MNHEY, SVGAGI. CDR3 length: 14 amino acids. The CDR3 here is CASSFTGTAYEQYF. Here the CDR3 DNA reads TGTGCCAGCAGTTTTACAGGGACCGCCTACGAGCAGTACTTC.

This chain uses TRBV5-6 with TRBJ2-1; 8 bases align to TRBD1. V lost 4 bases and J lost 3; bases outside the gene matches: 6. This CDR3 is built from 15 residues. Germline V gives CDR1 SGHDT, CDR2 YYEEEE. Written as DNA, the CDR3 is TGTGCCAGCAGCGCCAGGGGGCGGGGCTACAATGAGCAGTTCTTC. Its protein product is CASSARGRGYNEQFF.

V and J are TRBV7-6 and TRBJ2-1; D call uncertain. Germline values: CDR1 SGHVS, CDR2 FNYEAQ. V lost 0 bases, J lost 0 bases, and 6 bases lay in between. The CDR3 is 15 amino acids. The DNA for the CDR3 is TGTGCCAGCAGCTTAGCCCCGAGCTCCTACAATGAGCAGTTCTTC. Residues: CASSLAPSSYNEQFF.

The chain carries TRBV5-5 and TRBJ2-3; D possibly corresponds to TRBD1 (5 bases). Trimming removed 2 bases at V and 1 base at J, with 11 bases between. CDR1 and CDR2 (germline): SGHKS, YYEKEE (reference sequence). The CDR3 runs 15 residues. CDR3 amino acids: CASSLGDYGTDTQYF. The CDR3 nucleotides read TGTGCCAGCAGCTTAGGGGATTACGGCACAGATACGCAGTATTTT.

The chain uses TRBV19 and TRBJ1-1; perhaps TRBD1 as D (5 bases). V shed 7 bases and J shed 10 bases, with 16 bases lying between them. The CDR3 has 12 amino acids. Germline V gene data show CDR1 as LNHDA and CDR2 as SQIVND (reference sequence). The CDR3 coding sequence is TGTGCCAGTACCTCGGGGGGAGAGAGAGCTTTCTTT. It specifies CASTSGGERAFF.

The chain couples TRBV7-9 to TRBJ2-1; 9 bases agree with TRBD1. The CDR3 spans 15 residues. The V gene end was trimmed by 5 bases and the J gene end by 3 bases; junction bases not matched to a gene: 5. Per germline, CDR1 SEHNR and CDR2 FQNEAQ (reference sequence). The CDR3 bases are TGTGCCAGCAGCCACGGGACAGGGAACTACAATGAGCAGTTCTTC. This codes for CASSHGTGNYNEQFF.

The chain couples TRBV12-5 to TRBJ2-1; 8 bases match TRBD2. In germline, CDR1 is LGHNT, CDR2 FRNRAP. The ends lost 3 bases at V and 4 bases at J; junction bases unmatched: 5. There are 15 residues in the CDR3. The CDR3 DNA is TGTGCTAGTGGTTTTGGCGGGAGGACTTACAATGAGCAGTTCTTC. This encodes CASGFGGRTYNEQFF.

The chain employs TRBV12-5 and TRBJ1-5; no clear D. The CDR3 consists of 16 residues. Germline assignment: CDR1 LGHNT and CDR2 FRNRAP. V lost 3 bases and J 5 bases, leaving 17 bases between the germline ends. This CDR3 is CASGFEIGVGHQPQHF. The CDR3 DNA follows: TGTGCTAGTGGTTTTGAAATTGGGGTAGGTCATCAGCCCCAGCATTTT.

The DNA for the CDR3 is TGTGCCAGTAGTCTCACAGGGGGTGCAGGCACTGAAGCTTTCTTT. Protein sequence: CASSLTGGAGTEAFF. V gene TRBV19 combines with J gene TRBJ1-1, with TRBD1 matching 8 bases. Germline V gene data show CDR1 as LNHDA and CDR2 as SQIVND (reference sequence). Trimming took 5 bases from V and 4 from J; bases not matched to a gene: 9. The CDR3 is 15 residues long.

CDR3: CASSLGYYEQYF. CDR3 DNA: TGTGCCAGCAGCTTAGGATACTACGAGCAGTACTTC. The chain couples TRBV7-9 to TRBJ2-7, with D unresolved. CDR3 size: 12 residues. Per the germline V gene, CDR1 is SEHNR and CDR2 is FQNEAQ (reference sequence). With 1 base removed from V and 3 bases from J, the gap between germline ends came to 4 bases.

This clone has more than one count but fewer than ten. As DNA, the CDR3 is TGTGCCAGCAGCTTGGGCACAGGGCAGCCCCAGCATTTT. Protein product: CASSLGTGQPQHF. This chain connects TRBV5-6 to TRBJ1-5, with a weak D call TRBD1 (6 bases). The germline V gene has CDR1 SGHDT and CDR2 YYEEEE. The V gene lost 0 bases and the J gene lost 7 bases, with 8 bases spanning the gap. This CDR3 has 13 residues.

The chain employs TRBV9 and TRBJ2-7, with 9 bases identical to TRBD1. The germline V gene encodes CDR1 SGDLS and CDR2 YYNGEE. This CDR3 has 15 amino acids. The J segment lost 4 bases and the V segment lost 2 bases, leaving 7 bases of the junction unmatched. The CDR3 region is CASSVGQGLVYEQYF. The CDR3 DNA is TGTGCCAGCAGCGTCGGACAGGGGCTTGTGTACGAGCAGTACTTC.

The rearrangement links TRBV7-3 to TRBJ2-1; 12 bases map to TRBD1. In germline, CDR1 is SGHTA, CDR2 FQGTGA. The CDR3 contains 16 residues. The V and J ends lost 5 bases and 5 bases, in that order; junction bases with no gene match: 7. The CDR3 protein is CASSSGTGGRHNEQFF. CDR3 DNA sequence: TGTGCCAGCAGCAGCGGGACAGGGGGCAGGCACAATGAGCAGTTCTTC.

The chain joins TRBV12-5 to TRBJ2-1; 11 bases map to TRBD2. The V and J ends lost 3 bases and 8 bases, in that order; junction bases with no gene match: 15. This CDR3 is built from 18 residues. The germline gives CDR1 LGHNT, CDR2 FRNRAP. CDR3 loop: CASGFKASGRPPDDEQFF. The CDR3 DNA is TGTGCTAGTGGTTTTAAGGCTAGCGGGAGGCCACCTGATGATGAGCAGTTCTTC.

J is TRBJ2-3 and V is TRBV14; D possibly corresponds to TRBD1 (5 bases). V gave up 2 bases and J gave up 3 bases, with 12 bases separating them. CDR1 is SGHDN, CDR2 FVKESK, per germline. This CDR3 is 15 amino acids long. The chain's CDR3 is CASSQIWKGTDTQYF. The CDR3 DNA is TGTGCCAGCAGCCAAATCTGGAAGGGGACAGATACGCAGTATTTT.

This sequence joins TRBV30 and TRBJ2-7; 7 nucleotides agree with TRBD2. V lost 5 bases and J lost 3; bases outside the gene matches: 4. The germline V gene encodes CDR1 GTSNPN and CDR2 SVGIG (reference sequence). The CDR3 totals 12 residues. CDR3 nucleotide sequence: TGTGCCTGGGGGAGGGTGGGCTACGAGCAGTACTTC. Protein: CAWGRVGYEQYF.

This rearrangement joins TRBV5-4 to TRBJ2-7; D may be TRBD1 or TRBD2 (5 bases each). Trimming stripped 6 bases from V and 2 bases from J, with 12 bases between. This CDR3 is built from 13 residues. Germline CDR1 is SGHNT and CDR2 is YYREEE (reference sequence). The CDR3 DNA sequence: TGTGCCAGCACCGGGACGGCAGCCTACGAGCAGTACTTC. As protein: CASTGTAAYEQYF.

The chain employs TRBV2 and TRBJ2-1, with TRBD2 matching over 13 bases. The CDR3 consists of 14 residues. The V and J ends lost 8 bases and 6 bases, in that order; junction bases with no gene match: 4. Germline CDR1 SNHLY, CDR2 FYNNEI. The CDR3 spells CASGLAGVFNEQFF. The CDR3 nucleotides read TGTGCCAGCGGACTAGCGGGGGTCTTCAATGAGCAGTTCTTC. The whole variable domain, filled in from reference TRBV2 and TRBJ2-1, reads EPEVTQTPSHQVTQMGQEVILRCVPISNHLYFYWYRQILGQKVEFLVSFYNNEISEKSEIFDDQFSVERPDGSNFTLKIRSTKLEDSAMYFCASGLAGVFNEQFFGPGTRLTVL.

The chain combines TRBV10-3 with TRBJ2-7; D might be TRBD1 or TRBD2, each matching 6 bases. The CDR3 runs 13 residues. Trimming stripped 7 bases from V and 3 bases from J, with 13 bases between. Germline V CDR1 and CDR2: ENHRY, SYGVKD. The CDR3 coding sequence is TGTGCCATCACGGAGGGGGGAGGCTACGAGCAGTACTTC. Translation: CAITEGGGYEQYF.

The rearrangement uses TRBV7-2 and TRBJ1-6; 7 nucleotides align to TRBD1. Trimming cost V 5 bases and J 4 bases; bases outside gene matches: 8. The CDR3 consists of 16 residues. The germline gives CDR1 SGHTA, CDR2 FQGNSA. CDR3 region: CASSPGEDRYNSPLHF. The CDR3 region has the DNA TGTGCCAGCAGCCCGGGGGAGGACAGGTATAATTCACCCCTCCACTTT. The variable domain in full, completed from reference TRBV7-2 and TRBJ1-6, reads GAGVSQSPSNKVTEKGKDVELRCDPISGHTALYWYRQSLGQGLEFLIYFQGNSAPDKSGLPSDRFSAERTGGSVSTLTIQRTQQEDSAVYLCASSPGEDRYNSPLHFGNGTRLTVT.

The genes are TRBV11-2 and TRBJ2-2; 9 bases line up with TRBD2. There are 18 residues in the CDR3. J gave up 4 bases and V 3 bases, and 12 bases lay outside the gene matches. Germline-derived CDR1 and CDR2 are SGHAT and FQNNGV. The CDR3 loop is CASSFRRARLAVTGELFF. For the CDR3, the DNA is TGTGCCAGCAGCTTTCGAAGAGCCCGACTAGCGGTCACCGGGGAGCTGTTTTTT.

This chain joins TRBV19 and TRBJ2-7; 9 bases line up with TRBD2. Germline-derived CDR1 and CDR2 are LNHDA and SQIVND (reference sequence). The CDR3 runs 16 residues. Trimming at V came to 2 bases and at J to 1 base, leaving 6 bases not matched to a gene. In DNA form, the CDR3 reads TGTGCCAGTAGTATAACACGGACTAGCGAATCCTACGAGCAGTACTTC. The encoded protein is CASSITRTSESYEQYF.

CDR3 region: CATSRDGDSGNTIYF. CDR3 nucleotides: TGTGCCACCAGCAGAGATGGGGACTCTGGAAACACCATATATTTT. This chain links TRBV15 with TRBJ1-3; no definite D call. Trimming removed 0 bases from V and 0 bases from J, with 6 bases in between. From germline, CDR1 is LNHNV and CDR2 YYDKDF (reference sequence). The CDR3 runs 15 residues.

The rearrangement uses TRBV15 and TRBJ2-1; D unclear. The germline gives CDR1 LNHNV, CDR2 YYDKDF (reference sequence). The CDR3 totals 11 residues. The V gene lost 3 bases and the J gene lost 8 bases, with 5 bases spanning the gap. The CDR3 protein is CATSSSYEQFF. In DNA form, the CDR3 reads TGTGCCACCAGCAGCAGCTATGAGCAGTTCTTC.

The chain uses TRBV7-6 and TRBJ1-2; 8 nucleotides line up with TRBD1. The CDR3 has 16 amino acids. After removal of 3 bases from V and 6 bases from J, the junction contained 12 bases not matched to a gene. Germline lookup yields CDR1 SGHVS and CDR2 FNYEAQ. The CDR3 region has the DNA TGTGCCAGCAGCTTGGTCGAGACAGGGGTTGTTGATGGCTACACCTTC. It is translated as CASSLVETGVVDGYTF. The full variable domain, in which reference TRBV7-6 and TRBJ1-2 provide the parts outside the CDR3, is GAGVSQSPRYKVTKRGQDVALRCDPISGHVSLYWYRQALGQGPEFLTYFNYEAQQDKSGLPNDRFSAERPEGSISTLTIQRTEQRDSAMYRCASSLVETGVVDGYTFGSGTRLTVV.